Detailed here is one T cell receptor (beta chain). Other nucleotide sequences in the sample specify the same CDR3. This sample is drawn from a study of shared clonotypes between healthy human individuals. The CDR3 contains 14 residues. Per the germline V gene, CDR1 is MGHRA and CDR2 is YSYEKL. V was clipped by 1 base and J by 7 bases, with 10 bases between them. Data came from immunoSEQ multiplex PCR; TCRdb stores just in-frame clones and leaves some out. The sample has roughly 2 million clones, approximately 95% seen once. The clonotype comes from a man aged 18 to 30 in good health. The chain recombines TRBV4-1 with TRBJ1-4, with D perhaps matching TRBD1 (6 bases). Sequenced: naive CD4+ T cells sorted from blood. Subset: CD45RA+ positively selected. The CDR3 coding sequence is TGCGCCAGCAGCCAAGCGGGGGCGGGTGAAAAACTGTTTTTT. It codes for CASSQAGAGEKLFF.